This T cell receptor beta chain was identified during a study of cytomegalovirus exposure and HLA in healthy donors. With regard to this clone: What it binds is not known.

The study's findings and limits: Later analysis identified a missense DCLRE1C variant that was linked to TCR beta V- and J-gene trimming.

The CDR3 sequence is 11 residues long. Germline loops: CDR1 WNHNN, CDR2 SYGVQD (reference sequence). V was shortened by 3 bases and J by 6 bases, with 6 bases between the two germline ends. The PCR contained 60 Vbeta and 13 Jbeta primers. Libraries were prepared by immunoSEQ multiplex PCR; TCRdb keeps only in-frame clonotypes and omits some of them. The data show around 200,000 clones, with approximately 80% seen just once and around 1.2% held by the top ten. The sequenced material came from PBMCs. The receptor's source is a girl aged 2 to 9 in good health and CMV-seropositive. The chain recombines TRBV10-1 with TRBJ2-7; D is undetermined. CDR3 nucleotide sequence: TGCGCCAGCAGTGATCACACCGAGCAGTACTTC. It yields the protein CASSDHTEQYF.